These T cell receptor beta chains were read from a single sample in a study of blood T cell repertoires in COVID-19. Sequencing used immunoSEQ multiplex PCR; TCRdb keeps in-frame clones, though not all of them. Among roughly 380,000 clones, almost 90% were seen once, and the ten largest hold under 1.2%. Sequenced sample: PBMCs or T cells enriched from blood (not recorded which). These receptors were taken from a woman younger than 45 who had been exposed to COVID-19. CDR3s include the opening cysteine and the closing phenylalanine or tryptophan. The D gene is left open where the match is weak. Size values are once, few and many counts, or a class for expanded clones, and some rows have none.

CDR3nt: TGTGCCAGCAGCGTGGACATTTCGACAGGGCAAGAGACCCAGTACTTC
CDR3aa: CASSVDISTGQETQYF
d_gene: TRBD1
j_gene: TRBJ2-5
abundance: few
v_gene: TRBV9

CDR3nt: TGTGCCAGCAGCTTAAGCAAGGGAGAGACATTTAAAAACATTCAGTACTTC
CDR3aa: CASSLSKGETFKNIQYF
d_gene: -
j_gene: TRBJ2-4
abundance: -
v_gene: TRBV11-2

CDR3nt: TGTGCCAGTAGTACCGGACAGGGGAACACTGAAGCTTTCTTT
CDR3aa: CASSTGQGNTEAFF
d_gene: TRBD1
j_gene: TRBJ1-1
abundance: -
v_gene: TRBV19

CDR3nt: TGTGCCAGCAGTTTTAACAATAACTATGGCTACACCTTC
CDR3aa: CASSFNNNYGYTF
d_gene: -
j_gene: TRBJ1-2
abundance: -
v_gene: TRBV28

CDR3nt: TGTGCCAGCAAAAGGGGCAGCACCTCTGGGGCCAACGTCCTGACTTTC
CDR3aa: CASKRGSTSGANVLTF
d_gene: -
j_gene: TRBJ2-6
abundance: -
v_gene: TRBV2

CDR3nt: TGCGCCAGCAGCCTAGGGGGGAACACTGAAGCTTTCTTT
CDR3aa: CASSLGGNTEAFF
d_gene: -
j_gene: TRBJ1-1
abundance: -
v_gene: TRBV5-1

CDR3nt: TGTGCCAGCTTAAAACCCGGGACAGGGCCTTACGAGCAGTACTTC
CDR3aa: CASLKPGTGPYEQYF
d_gene: TRBD1
j_gene: TRBJ2-7
abundance: -
v_gene: TRBV25-1

CDR3nt: TGTGCCAGCAGCCAGGCGGGTTCCTATAATTCACCCCTCCACTTT
CDR3aa: CASSQAGSYNSPLHF
d_gene: -
j_gene: TRBJ1-6
abundance: -
v_gene: TRBV7-3

CDR3nt: TGTGCCAGCAGCCTCGACGGGGATGAAGCTTTCTTT
CDR3aa: CASSLDGDEAFF
d_gene: -
j_gene: TRBJ1-1
abundance: -
v_gene: TRBV28

CDR3nt: TGTGCCAGCACGGGTGTTGGCGGGAGGGAAACTAGCACAGATACGCAGTATTTT
CDR3aa: CASTGVGGRETSTDTQYF
d_gene: TRBD2
j_gene: TRBJ2-3
abundance: -
v_gene: TRBV11-3

CDR3nt: TGCGCCAGCAGCTTGGGACAGCCAGGTGAAAAACTGTTTTTT
CDR3aa: CASSLGQPGEKLFF
d_gene: -
j_gene: TRBJ1-4
abundance: -
v_gene: TRBV5-1

CDR3nt: TGTGCCAGTAGTATGTTTTCAGGAGAGACCCAGTACTTC
CDR3aa: CASSMFSGETQYF
d_gene: -
j_gene: TRBJ2-5
abundance: -
v_gene: TRBV19

CDR3nt: TGTGCCAGCTGCCGAGCGGGAGGGGAGACCCAGTACTTC
CDR3aa: CASCRAGGETQYF
d_gene: TRBD2
j_gene: TRBJ2-5
abundance: once
v_gene: TRBV12-3/TRBV12-4

CDR3nt: TGTGCCAGCAGTGACAGGGTACCCTACGAGCAGTACTTC
CDR3aa: CASSDRVPYEQYF
d_gene: TRBD1
j_gene: TRBJ2-7
abundance: -
v_gene: TRBV6-2/TRBV6-3

CDR3nt: TGTGCCAGTAGTATAAGCCTACCCTTGGAGCAGTACTTC
CDR3aa: CASSISLPLEQYF
d_gene: -
j_gene: TRBJ2-7
abundance: -
v_gene: TRBV19

CDR3nt: TGTGCCAGCAGTGCTCCCAGGGGCTATGGCTACACCTTC
CDR3aa: CASSAPRGYGYTF
d_gene: -
j_gene: TRBJ1-2
abundance: -
v_gene: TRBV27

CDR3nt: TGTGCCAGCAGCACTCGCCCCGGGAGGGAGCAGTACTTC
CDR3aa: CASSTRPGREQYF
d_gene: TRBD2
j_gene: TRBJ2-7
abundance: -
v_gene: TRBV9

CDR3nt: TGTGCCAGTAGTATGGTGCGCGGGAGGGCCTACGAGCAGTACTTC
CDR3aa: CASSMVRGRAYEQYF
d_gene: TRBD2
j_gene: TRBJ2-7
abundance: -
v_gene: TRBV19

CDR3nt: TGCGCCAGCAGCTTGGCCCGGGGGATCTCTGGAAACACCATATATTTT
CDR3aa: CASSLARGISGNTIYF
d_gene: -
j_gene: TRBJ1-3
abundance: -
v_gene: TRBV5-1

CDR3nt: TGTGCCAGCAGTTTCCCCATCACAGGGGCCGCCTCCTTTCGCAATCAGCCCCAGCATTTT
CDR3aa: CASSFPITGAASFRNQPQHF
d_gene: TRBD1
j_gene: TRBJ1-5
abundance: -
v_gene: TRBV28

CDR3nt: TGTGCCAGCAGTCGAAAGCGGGGAGGTCAGCCCCAGCATTTT
CDR3aa: CASSRKRGGQPQHF
d_gene: -
j_gene: TRBJ1-5
abundance: -
v_gene: TRBV27

CDR3nt: TGTGCCAGCAGCCCCCAAGCGGAGGGTGAGCAGTTCTTC
CDR3aa: CASSPQAEGEQFF
d_gene: -
j_gene: TRBJ2-1
abundance: few
v_gene: TRBV7-9

CDR3nt: TGCGCCAGCAGCCAAGATCCCCGAGACTCTGAAGCTTTCTTT
CDR3aa: CASSQDPRDSEAFF
d_gene: -
j_gene: TRBJ1-1
abundance: -
v_gene: TRBV4-1

CDR3nt: TGTGCCAGCAGCCGAAGCCCTTACTACGGCTACACCTTC
CDR3aa: CASSRSPYYGYTF
d_gene: -
j_gene: TRBJ1-2
abundance: once
v_gene: TRBV3-1/TRBV3-2

CDR3nt: TGTGCCAGCAGCGGGAGGGGACTAGCCATCTACGAGCAGTACTTC
CDR3aa: CASSGRGLAIYEQYF
d_gene: TRBD2
j_gene: TRBJ2-7
abundance: -
v_gene: TRBV5-6

CDR3nt: TGTGCCAGCAGCCGACTAGCCTACGAGCAGTACTTC
CDR3aa: CASSRLAYEQYF
d_gene: -
j_gene: TRBJ2-7
abundance: -
v_gene: TRBV12-3/TRBV12-4

CDR3nt: TGCGCCAGCAGGCGCGGGGTCCGATCCGACGAGCAGTACTTC
CDR3aa: CASRRGVRSDEQYF
d_gene: -
j_gene: TRBJ2-7
abundance: -
v_gene: TRBV5-1

CDR3nt: TGTGCCAGCAGCTTAAGTGGGGGGGAGTCCTACGAGCAGTACTTC
CDR3aa: CASSLSGGESYEQYF
d_gene: TRBD2
j_gene: TRBJ2-7
abundance: -
v_gene: TRBV7-3

CDR3nt: TGCAGCGTTTCTAGGACTAGCGGGATTACGGACGAGCAGTACTTC
CDR3aa: CSVSRTSGITDEQYF
d_gene: TRBD2
j_gene: TRBJ2-7
abundance: -
v_gene: TRBV29-1

CDR3nt: TGTGCCAGCAGCACTTCTTTCGGTGGCGGGATAAGGTACAATGAGCAGTTCTTC
CDR3aa: CASSTSFGGGIRYNEQFF
d_gene: -
j_gene: TRBJ2-1
abundance: -
v_gene: TRBV3-1/TRBV3-2

CDR3nt: TGTGCCAGCAGTTCACCACTCGGGACAGGGGACACCGGGGAGCTGTTTTTT
CDR3aa: CASSSPLGTGDTGELFF
d_gene: TRBD1
j_gene: TRBJ2-2
abundance: -
v_gene: TRBV27

CDR3nt: TGTGCCAGCGCAGTTTGGGGACAGGGCACTGAAGCTTTCTTT
CDR3aa: CASAVWGQGTEAFF
d_gene: TRBD1
j_gene: TRBJ1-1
abundance: -
v_gene: TRBV28

CDR3nt: TGTGCCAGCAGTTTACGGGGCAGGGGGCGTGGAGGGCAGTACTTC
CDR3aa: CASSLRGRGRGGQYF
d_gene: TRBD1
j_gene: TRBJ2-7
abundance: -
v_gene: TRBV27

CDR3nt: TGTGCCAGCTCGAGGCAGCGCGATCTCTCTGGAAACACCATATATTTT
CDR3aa: CASSRQRDLSGNTIYF
d_gene: -
j_gene: TRBJ1-3
abundance: -
v_gene: TRBV28

CDR3nt: TGTGCCAGCAGCTTAGATTTGGGACACTACAATGAGCAGTTCTTC
CDR3aa: CASSLDLGHYNEQFF
d_gene: -
j_gene: TRBJ2-1
abundance: -
v_gene: TRBV7-7

CDR3nt: TGTGCCTGGAGTTCAGGGTTTGCAGATACGCAGTATTTT
CDR3aa: CAWSSGFADTQYF
d_gene: -
j_gene: TRBJ2-3
abundance: -
v_gene: TRBV30

CDR3nt: TGCGCCAGTATAGTCTCCCCTAGCACAGATACGCAGTATTTT
CDR3aa: CASIVSPSTDTQYF
d_gene: -
j_gene: TRBJ2-3
abundance: -
v_gene: TRBV5-1

CDR3nt: TGTGCCAGCAGTTACACTCTAGCGGGAGATGGCTATGAGCAGTTCTTC
CDR3aa: CASSYTLAGDGYEQFF
d_gene: TRBD2
j_gene: TRBJ2-1
abundance: -
v_gene: TRBV6-5

CDR3nt: TGTGCAAGTCGCTCGGGACAGGGGTACGCAACTAATGAAAAACTGTTTTTT
CDR3aa: CASRSGQGYATNEKLFF
d_gene: -
j_gene: TRBJ1-4
abundance: once
v_gene: TRBV12-2

CDR3nt: TGCGCCAGCAGCTTACGGGAGACAGGGAAGAACACTGAAGCTTTCTTT
CDR3aa: CASSLRETGKNTEAFF
d_gene: TRBD1
j_gene: TRBJ1-1
abundance: -
v_gene: TRBV5-1

CDR3nt: TGTGCAACACTCCCTGGCGGGTCCTACAATGAGCAGTTCTTC
CDR3aa: CATLPGGSYNEQFF
d_gene: -
j_gene: TRBJ2-1
abundance: -
v_gene: TRBV28

CDR3nt: TGTGCCAGCATTCCCGGGACAGGGATCCACGAGCAGTACTTC
CDR3aa: CASIPGTGIHEQYF
d_gene: TRBD1
j_gene: TRBJ2-7
abundance: -
v_gene: TRBV6-5

CDR3nt: TGTGCCAGCAGTTTAGCGGGAGACCCCTCCAATGAGCAGTTCTTC
CDR3aa: CASSLAGDPSNEQFF
d_gene: TRBD2
j_gene: TRBJ2-1
abundance: -
v_gene: TRBV6-4

CDR3nt: TGTGCCAGCAGCAAAGGGACTAGCGGGAACGCGAACACCGGGGAGCTGTTTTTT
CDR3aa: CASSKGTSGNANTGELFF
d_gene: -
j_gene: TRBJ2-2
abundance: -
v_gene: TRBV21-1

CDR3nt: TGCGCCAGCAGCTTGGCCCTAGCGGGAGGAGAGACCCAGTACTTC
CDR3aa: CASSLALAGGETQYF
d_gene: TRBD2
j_gene: TRBJ2-5
abundance: -
v_gene: TRBV5-1

CDR3nt: TGCGCCAGCAGCCAAGATCTGGGGGACAGGACTTTGTATGGCTACACCTTC
CDR3aa: CASSQDLGDRTLYGYTF
d_gene: TRBD1
j_gene: TRBJ1-2
abundance: -
v_gene: TRBV4-1

CDR3nt: TGTGCCAGCAGCTTCCGATTAGCGGGATTTACCTACAATGAGCAGTTCTTC
CDR3aa: CASSFRLAGFTYNEQFF
d_gene: TRBD2
j_gene: TRBJ2-1
abundance: -
v_gene: TRBV5-6

CDR3nt: TGTGCCAGCAGCTTAGAAGGGACTAGCGGGATCTACGAGCAGTACTTC
CDR3aa: CASSLEGTSGIYEQYF
d_gene: TRBD2
j_gene: TRBJ2-7
abundance: -
v_gene: TRBV11-2

CDR3nt: TGTGCCAGCAGCCAAGATGGGACAGGAGAAGACTATGGCTACACCTTC
CDR3aa: CASSQDGTGEDYGYTF
d_gene: TRBD1
j_gene: TRBJ1-2
abundance: -
v_gene: TRBV14

CDR3nt: TGCAGCGTGGCGGTACTAGCGGGAGTGAATGAGCAGTTCTTC
CDR3aa: CSVAVLAGVNEQFF
d_gene: TRBD2
j_gene: TRBJ2-1
abundance: -
v_gene: TRBV29-1

CDR3nt: TGTGCCAGCAGCCAAGATACAGCGGAACAGTATTTT
CDR3aa: CASSQDTAEQYF
d_gene: -
j_gene: TRBJ2-3
abundance: -
v_gene: TRBV3-1/TRBV3-2

CDR3nt: TGTGCCAGCAGTTACACTGACTATGGCTACACCTTC
CDR3aa: CASSYTDYGYTF
d_gene: -
j_gene: TRBJ1-2
abundance: -
v_gene: TRBV6-5

CDR3nt: TGTGCCACCAGCAGAGACTGGACAGGTCGGACCGGGGAGCTGTTTTTT
CDR3aa: CATSRDWTGRTGELFF
d_gene: TRBD1
j_gene: TRBJ2-2
abundance: -
v_gene: TRBV15

CDR3nt: TGTGCCAGCAGTGAAGCTGGCCGTGAAGCTTTCTTT
CDR3aa: CASSEAGREAFF
d_gene: -
j_gene: TRBJ1-1
abundance: -
v_gene: TRBV6-1

CDR3nt: TGCGCCAGCAGCCCCGGGACTAGCGGGAGAGGGGCTAGCACAGATACGCAGTATTTT
CDR3aa: CASSPGTSGRGASTDTQYF
d_gene: TRBD2
j_gene: TRBJ2-3
abundance: -
v_gene: TRBV5-1